These 22 T cell receptor beta chains originate from one sample sequenced in a study of CXCR3-negative and CXCR3-positive naive CD8 T cells (dated by TCRdb to between 2018 and 2020). Sequencing was performed on a NextSeq 550. The Human TCR Profiling Kit (MiLaboratory) was used to prepare UMI-labeled 5' RACE TRB cDNA libraries. Through TCRdb reprocessing, the reads give one entry per CDR3 protein sequence; DNA is omitted. For this sample, the table gives 70,000 to 100,000 distinct CDR3 sequences. The top ten hold roughly 1.8% of the sample. Input material: naive CXCR3- CD8+ T cells from blood. This specimen's cell subset or site label, per the study, means: CD45RO-CCR7+CD27+CD95- naive CD8+ T cells lacking CXCR3 (TNR3-). These receptors were collected from a human donor in good health. Some clones in this sample may be carry-over from other donors' samples.

This rearrangement joins TRBV18 to TRBJ1-5. This CDR3 comprises 12 residues. Germline CDR1 is KGHSH and CDR2 is LQKENI. CDR3 amino acids: CASSPYNQPQHF.

The V gene is TRBV20-1, the J gene TRBJ2-1; TCRdb calls TRBD1, which cannot be checked without DNA. The CDR3 is 15 amino acids. The V gene's germline CDR1 is DFQATT and CDR2 SNEGSKA (reference sequence). The CDR3 loop reads CSARERDRSYNEQFF.

The chain employs TRBV7-6 and TRBJ2-7; with no DNA, the TCRdb D assignment of TRBD1 cannot be verified. This CDR3 comprises 15 residues. Germline assignment: CDR1 SGHVS and CDR2 FNYEAQ. The CDR3: CASSLGGTDSYEQYF.

This sequence joins TRBV7-8 and TRBJ2-5; TCRdb reports TRBD2, a call that lacks DNA to check it against. Germline-derived CDR1 and CDR2 are SGHVS and FQNEAQ. The CDR3 consists of 17 residues. CDR3 residues: CASSLVLAGGLQETQYF.

This chain joins TRBV11-2 and TRBJ2-7; TCRdb gives TRBD2 as the D gene, but with no DNA this cannot be confirmed. This CDR3 has 13 residues. CDR1 is SGHAT, CDR2 FQNNGV, per germline. The chain's CDR3 is CASSWRLAYEQYF.

This chain joins TRBV29-1 and TRBJ2-3. This CDR3 has 17 amino acids. Germline V gene data show CDR1 as SQVTM and CDR2 as ANQGSEA. The CDR3 region is CSVELPPDGSSTDTQYF.

The chain joins TRBV14 to TRBJ2-1. The CDR3 covers 17 residues. The V gene's germline CDR1 is SGHDN and CDR2 FVKESK. This CDR3 reads CASSQGKVDLSYNEQFF.

The rearrangement links TRBV28 to TRBJ2-5; TCRdb's assignment of TRBD1 cannot be checked, as there is no DNA. Germline CDR1 is MDHEN and CDR2 is SYDVKM. This CDR3 region has 16 residues. The CDR3 is CASLAQTGGMKETQYF.

The chain combines TRBV5-1 with TRBJ2-4; the TCRdb D gene call, TRBD1, has no DNA to confirm it. There are 16 residues in the CDR3. Looked up from germline, CDR1 is SGHRS and CDR2 is YFSETQ. CDR3 protein: CASSLGLTRWGDIQYF.

This chain uses TRBV15 with TRBJ2-3. The germline V gene encodes CDR1 LNHNV and CDR2 YYDKDF (reference sequence). There are 14 residues in the CDR3. CDR3 protein: CATSRGSGTDTQYF.

V gene TRBV28 combines with J gene TRBJ2-5; TCRdb selects TRBD2, and the lack of DNA leaves this call unchecked. In germline, CDR1 is MDHEN, CDR2 SYDVKM. The CDR3 extends over 17 amino acids. CDR3 residues: CASSGMTSGGYQETQYF.

The chain employs TRBV7-2 and TRBJ2-5; TCRdb selects TRBD2, and the lack of DNA leaves this call unchecked. CDR1 and CDR2 (germline): SGHTA, FQGNSA. The length of the CDR3 is 18 residues. The CDR3 reads CASSLNYGLAGGQETQYF. Drawing the rest from reference TRBV7-2 and TRBJ2-5, the complete variable domain is GAGVSQSPSNKVTEKGKDVELRCDPISGHTALYWYRQSLGQGLEFLIYFQGNSAPDKSGLPSDRFSAERTGGSVSTLTIQRTQQEDSAVYLCASSLNYGLAGGQETQYFGPGTRLLVL.

The rearrangement links TRBV28 to TRBJ2-7; the D gene TCRdb calls, TRBD1, cannot be checked with no DNA. The length of the CDR3 is 15 residues. CDR1 and CDR2 (germline): MDHEN, SYDVKM. The CDR3 here is CASSLVGDILYEQYF.

This chain connects TRBV6-2 or TRBV6-3 to TRBJ1-5; TCRdb gives TRBD1 as the D gene, but with no DNA this cannot be confirmed. CDR1 is MNHEY, CDR2 SVGEGT, per germline. This CDR3 comprises 13 residues. CDR3: CASRGQGYQPQHF.

The chain uses TRBV5-1 and TRBJ1-1; no DNA is available, so the TRBD1 call from TCRdb remains unchecked. CDR3 length: 13 amino acids. Germline CDR1 and CDR2: SGHRS and YFSETQ. CDR3: CASSTQGGTEAFF.

The CDR3 protein is CASSLNRGINEQFF. The gene calls are TRBV5-1 and TRBJ2-1; TCRdb's D call, TRBD1, is unchecked because there is no DNA. Per germline, CDR1 SGHRS and CDR2 YFSETQ. There are 14 residues in the CDR3.

In terms of frequency, this clonotype is medium-sized. The chain employs TRBV30 and TRBJ1-4. The CDR3 has 15 residues. In germline, CDR1 is GTSNPN, CDR2 SVGIG (reference sequence). CDR3 amino acids: CAWSVRGLDHEKLFF.

The chain links TRBV4-2 to TRBJ1-1; the D gene TCRdb calls, TRBD1, cannot be checked with no DNA. CDR3 size: 15 residues. Per the germline V gene, CDR1 is LGHNA and CDR2 is YNFKEQ. The CDR3 loop reads CASSQVPGGATEAFF.

This rearrangement joins TRBV29-1 to TRBJ1-2; TCRdb's D call, TRBD1, is unchecked because there is no DNA. Germline loops: CDR1 SQVTM, CDR2 ANQGSEA. The CDR3 loop spans 13 amino acids. CDR3 sequence: CSVEWDSAYGYTF.

The chain is built from TRBV9 and TRBJ2-7; lacking DNA, the TRBD1 call made by TCRdb goes unchecked. CDR1 and CDR2 (germline): SGDLS, YYNGEE. This CDR3 contains 16 residues. CDR3 sequence: CASSPHPGLSSYEQYF.

The chain's CDR3 is CARTSGAYEQYF. V is TRBV7-2 and J is TRBJ2-7. The germline gives CDR1 SGHTA, CDR2 FQGNSA. The CDR3 runs 12 residues.

The gene calls are TRBV9 and TRBJ2-7; TCRdb selects TRBD1, and the lack of DNA leaves this call unchecked. The CDR3 totals 15 residues. Germline CDR1 SGDLS, CDR2 YYNGEE. CDR3 in amino acids: CASSVAGGASYEQYF.